The sequence of this TCR beta chain was determined in a study of CD8+ T cells in alopecia areata. cDNA prepared by RNA extraction and subsequent reverse transcription served as the template for sequencing. Sequenced by immunoSEQ multiplex PCR; TCRdb stores in-frame clones only, minus some. The table lists about 120,000 clones, roughly 57% of them singletons. The V and J ends lost 8 bases and 7 bases, in that order; junction bases with no gene match: 5. The CDR3 runs to 12 residues. Germline V gene sequence: CDR1 MDHEN, CDR2 SYDVKM. Regarding treatment: oral pan-JAK inhibitor, 5-10 mg twice daily. The chain carries TRBV28 and TRBJ1-2; 9 nucleotides agree with TRBD1. The sequence was collected from a human donor with alopecia areata. The starting material was CD4+ T cells sorted from blood, obtained at week 4, from a patient treated with tofacitinib. The CDR3 sequence: CASGTGNLGYTF. The CDR3 bases are TGTGCCAGCGGGACAGGGAACCTTGGCTACACCTTC.